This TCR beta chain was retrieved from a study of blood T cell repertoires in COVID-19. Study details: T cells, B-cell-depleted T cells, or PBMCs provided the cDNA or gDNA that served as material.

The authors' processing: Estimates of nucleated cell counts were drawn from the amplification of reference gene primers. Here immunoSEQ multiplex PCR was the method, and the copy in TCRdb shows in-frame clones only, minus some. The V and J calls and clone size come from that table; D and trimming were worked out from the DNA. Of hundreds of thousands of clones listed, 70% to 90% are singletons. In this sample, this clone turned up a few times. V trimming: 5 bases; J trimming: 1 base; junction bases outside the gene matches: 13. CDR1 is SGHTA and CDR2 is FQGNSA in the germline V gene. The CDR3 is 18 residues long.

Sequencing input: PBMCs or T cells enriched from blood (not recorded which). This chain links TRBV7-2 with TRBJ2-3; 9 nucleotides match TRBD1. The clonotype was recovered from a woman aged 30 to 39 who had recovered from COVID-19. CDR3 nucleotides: TGTGCCAGCAGCCCAGCGCTGGGACAGGGAATCGGCACAGATACGCAGTATTTT. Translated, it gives CASSPALGQGIGTDTQYF.